This T cell receptor beta chain appears in the sequencing data of a study of T-cell reconstitution after alpha-beta-depleted transplantation in children (TCRdb year 2016). General notes on the study: Using TCR repertoire profiling, the study followed T-cell immune reconstitution in a quantitative way in children after TCRalphabeta/CD19-depleted allogeneic hematopoietic cell transplantation. Summary of the overall study and its limitations: In some patients, the high TCRbeta diversity seen at day 60 was put down to recipient T cells and intrathymic progenitors that had survived conditioning. The apparently early alphabetaT-cell count recovery about two months after transplant was reportedly dependent on only several hundred rapidly expanded clones derived from non-depleted graft cells. The frequencies of hyperexpanded clones fell over the following months, and after one year, T-cell counts and TCRbeta diversity were mostly attributed to newly produced T cells.

Receptor amplification or capture employed PCR. The sample was run on an Illumina HiSeq 2500. TCR libraries were prepared with molecular barcoding, using unique molecular identifiers to normalize TCRbeta repertoire quantification. The public reads were run again by TCRdb, first through fastp at Q25 and then through MiXCR, and only productive beta chains were kept. One record per CDR3 amino acid sequence lists the most common genes and DNA. The sample yields under 450,000 distinct CDR3 sequences; around 16% were counted once. The ten largest make up just under 30% of the sample. This specimen's treatment or condition label, per the study, means: allogeneic hematopoietic cell transplantation with graft depleted of TCRalphabeta T cells and CD19 B cells. The transplant recipients were children given TCRalphabeta/CD19-depleted allogeneic hematopoietic cell grafts. The CDR3 has 14 amino acids, counting the end cysteine and phenylalanine. CDR3 DNA is the only sequence kept; it has 42 bases, read in frame from the first base. V is clipped by 3 bases and J by 0 bases, and the sequence between their germline boundaries is 8 bases long. The germline V gene (reference sequence) yields DFQATT for CDR1 and SNEGSKA for CDR2.

The table lists this clonotype with a few counts. Its antigen is unknown. No quality values exist for individual bases; no much larger clone is one base distant. Rearrangement joined TRBV20-1 to TRBJ2-2, with no confidently assigned D gene. The sample was PBMCs, mostly from graft donor cells, taken 360 days after TCRalphabeta/CD19-depleted stem cell transplant. The clonotype was recovered from a boy less than two years old who had a stem cell transplant for Wiskott-Aldrich syndrome, so the T cells may come from the graft donor. The nucleotide sequence is given as TGCAGTGCTAGGAGGTCGTCGAACACCGGGGAGCTGTTTTTT. Its translation is CSARRSSNTGELFF.